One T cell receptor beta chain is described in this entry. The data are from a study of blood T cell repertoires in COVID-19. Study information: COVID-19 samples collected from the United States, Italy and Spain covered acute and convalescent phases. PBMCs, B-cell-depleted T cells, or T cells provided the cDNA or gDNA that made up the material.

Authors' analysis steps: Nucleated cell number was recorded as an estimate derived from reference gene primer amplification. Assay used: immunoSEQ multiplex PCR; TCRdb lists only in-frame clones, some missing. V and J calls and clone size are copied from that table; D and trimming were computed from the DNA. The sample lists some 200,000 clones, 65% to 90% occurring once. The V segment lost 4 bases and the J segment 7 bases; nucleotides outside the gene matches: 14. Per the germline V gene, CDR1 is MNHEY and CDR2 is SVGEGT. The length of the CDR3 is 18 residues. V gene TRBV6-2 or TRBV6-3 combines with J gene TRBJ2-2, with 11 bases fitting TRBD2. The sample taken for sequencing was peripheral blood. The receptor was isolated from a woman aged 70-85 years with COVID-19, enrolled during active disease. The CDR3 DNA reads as TGTGCCAGCAGTTTTCCACTAGCGGGAGCGTTAATTGGCGGGGAGCTGTTTTTT. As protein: CASSFPLAGALIGGELFF.